This T cell receptor (beta chain) appears in the sequencing data of a study of cytomegalovirus exposure and HLA in healthy donors (dated by TCRdb to about 2017). Regarding the study in general: In an earlier analysis of some 550 of the donors, 250 to 350 Gb of sequence data and just under 120 million unique TCR beta sequences from 180 million or so T cells were reported. An early release covering roughly 640 HLA-typed donors comprised 300 to 350 gigabases of sequencing data and tens of millions of unique TCR sequences. The genetic ancestry cluster associated with self-reported Caucasian donors included about 84% of the roughly 400 genotyped donors. The study was designed to test whether signatures of past pathogen exposure could be identified by cataloging public T cell receptors. The study profiled the T cell repertoires of hundreds of subjects by immunosequencing and related them to cytomegalovirus serostatus. Along with the roughly 670-subject first cohort, a separate validation cohort of about 110 different subjects was used. To predict cytomegalovirus infection status, the study brought together high-throughput TCR immunosequencing, statistical association of individual TCRs with disease status, and machine learning. To study patterns of TCR occurrence, a later analysis re-analyzed previously published TCR beta repertoires from around 670 donors and added high-resolution HLA genotyping. Rather than using new phenotypic data, the later analysis identified candidate immune exposures from TCR beta sequences and from how often those sequences occurred across donors. An earlier analysis of 500 to 750 of the donors applied high-throughput TCR beta sequencing to assess whether each TCR beta V gene segment acted as functional or pseudogenic. Donor age, sex, ethnicity and CMV serostatus were collected together with the repertoire data. Genome-wide SNP genotypes for about 65% of the roughly 700 donors were used in a later genetic analysis, which treated that subset as a discovery cohort. All discovery cohort repertoires had been generated on a single sequencing platform. HLA typing included class I and class II loci at four-digit resolution. The number of donors typed differed by locus, with roughly 620-630 for A, B, C, DRB1 and DQB1, more than 500 for DQA1, some 570 for DPA1, and some 450 for DPB1. Because of strong linkage in the cohort, 4 to 6 DR-DQ haplotypes were treated as single units for association and clustering. Among 398 genotyped donors of the cohort, an average of around 250,000 unique TCR beta nucleotide sequences was sequenced per donor, of which about 19% were non-productive.

Regarding this clone: Its antigen is unknown. No base-level quality is on record; no much larger clone is a single base apart.

In total, roughly 670 healthy bone marrow donors made up the cohort. At the time of sampling, every cohort member was nominally healthy, though immune exposures that went unrecorded were likely present. The donor tested CMV seronegative, placing the donor among the 350 to 400 seronegative members of the cohort. Each donor provided a peripheral blood sample, and peripheral blood mononuclear cells were used for TCR beta sequencing. Genomic DNA was extracted from the blood cell samples with the Qiagen DNeasy Blood Extraction Kit. Overall results and qualifications from the work: This cohort had only TCR beta chains sequenced, and the lack of alpha or paired-chain data limited which features could be detected. A further reported finding was that TCR beta sequences accurately predicted the HLA-A and HLA-B alleles for most subjects in the first cohort. In a later analysis, over 15,000 TCR beta sequences were associated with specific HLA alleles at a false discovery rate of 0.05. Compared with equally common non-associated chains, HLA-associated TCR beta chains in a later analysis were more clonally expanded and had lower generation probabilities. The study gave a list of around 170 TCR beta chains associated with cytomegalovirus. Because the 87-base-pair reads could not distinguish some IMGT-functional V segments, including TRBV6-2 and TRBV6-3, those segments were excluded. For the cohort, immune exposure information was limited to CMV serostatus. A later genetic analysis associated a missense DCLRE1C variant with V-gene and J-gene trimming of TCR beta chains, and an independent cohort replicated the association. According to a later analysis, TCR association rates differed among HLA loci, with DRB1 alleles showing the most associated TCRs and HLA-C alleles showing the fewest. In both the original and validation cohorts, the classifier was reported to diagnose cytomegalovirus status with high specificity and sensitivity. Sequencing depth was assumed to be roughly uniform across donors in the presence/absence analyses, though that assumption may not hold. Some 15 rarely observed V segments, including chromosome 9 orphons, were excluded from the earlier analysis of almost 600 of the donors because counts were too low. Broadly in line with IMGT annotations, most TCR beta V segments showed up in productive rearrangements about 87% or about 30% of the time in an earlier analysis of about 500 of the donors. Most TCR sequences were seen in very few donors, while some public TCRs were found in many individuals. Because HLA typing was unavailable for some donors at each locus, only the typed subset was used in association tests. According to a later analysis, most CMV-associated TCR beta chains appeared to be HLA-restricted, and the HLA associations seemed to be driven largely by CMV exposure. A cluster of highly shared sequence variants was judged likely to represent a technical artifact of the sequencing pipeline. In vitro tests confirmed that a few of the cytomegalovirus-associated TCR beta chains recognize cytomegalovirus antigens. According to a later genetic analysis, donors in an Asian-associated ancestry cluster had fewer N-insertions in productive TCRs than the approximately 670-donor mean. When HLA alleles, especially DR and DQ, strongly co-occurred, TCR associations were difficult to assign to individual alleles. In a later analysis, several top co-occurrence clusters were reported to appear linked to parvovirus B19, influenza, CMV and Epstein-Barr virus. The authors suggested that the approach could potentially be generalized to other disease states and immunological phenotypes. Linkage disequilibrium might explain the correlated functional status among segregating V segments, but an unknown experimental factor could not be ruled out.

Libraries were made using the immunoSEQ multiplex PCR assay. For the multiplex PCR, a mixture combining 60 forward primers for TCR Vbeta segments and 13 reverse primers for TCR Jbeta segments was used. Amplification of the CDR3 region of rearranged TCR beta genes was performed with a multiplex PCR assay on genomic DNA. On the Illumina HiSeq System, the amplified TCR beta libraries were sequenced as 87-base-pair reads. Per the authors' processing: A later analysis counted about 80 million unique TCR beta chains across the 550 to 700 repertoires, and around 9.9 million of these chains were shared by at least two donors. Raw reads were error-corrected and collapsed into unique sequences by a nearest-neighbor algorithm in which closely related sequences were merged to remove PCR and sequencing errors. Alignment of CDR3 sequences to IMGT reference sequences was used to assign V, D and J gene segments. Each retained sequence needed at least a six-nucleotide match to both a V gene segment and a J gene segment. A rearrangement was called productive if the CDR3 had no stop codons and remained in frame with V and J, and every other rearrangement was called non-productive. CDR3 was defined by IMGT convention, running from the second conserved V-encoded cysteine to the conserved J-encoded phenylalanine. Sequences without an unambiguous match to a single V gene segment were excluded from the earlier analysis of a few hundred of the donors. An earlier analysis of about 590 of the donors classified V segments as functional when productive rearrangements were above 56.7% and as segregating when the standard deviation between donors was above 5%. A statistical classification framework was built for diagnosing cytomegalovirus status from the catalog of TCR beta chain sequences. In a later analysis, TCR nucleotide sequences were compared against IMGT/GENE-DB human TR gene sequences so that V and J genes could be assigned. A later analysis assigned CDR3 sequences and most-parsimonious VDJ recombination scenarios with the TCRdist pipeline. A later analysis defined each TCR beta chain by its CDR3 amino acid sequence plus V-gene family, and excluded reads lacking a unique V-gene family. In a later analysis, nearly 600 highly shared, low-generation-probability nucleotide sequences were removed to address suspected cross-contamination and a sequencing artifact. For each public chain, a later analysis derived a clonal expansion index from normalized ranks of inferred template counts within each repertoire. A later analysis computed generation probabilities with a VDJ recombination model fitted to out-of-frame rearrangements, and checked the results against IGoR. A later analysis scored TCR-TCR, TCR-HLA and TCR-CMV co-occurrence with hypergeometric tests, applying a repertoire-size bias correction to TCR pairs. A later analysis estimated false discovery rates by permuting HLA or CMV assignments 20 times. In a later analysis, co-occurring TCRs were grouped with DBSCAN, and TCRdist sequence similarity was added when clustering was performed within HLA-allele-positive subsets. Repertoires with fewer than 30,000 or more than 120,000 public chains, plus five repertoires with anomalous nucleotide sharing, were excluded from co-occurrence clustering. Imported from immuneACCESS, the table was reduced by TCRdb to in-frame sequences with V and J called. These copies leave out some clones; in studies compared against another copy, an unresolved V gene accounts for under half, and the cause of the remainder is not known. V and J calls and clone size follow that table, whereas D and trimming were derived from the DNA. Counted in this sample were 150,000 to 200,000 clones; 82% of them appeared once. The ten largest clones capture about 1.6% of the sample.

From its cysteine to its phenylalanine, the CDR3 spans 12 amino acids. This entry keeps only the CDR3 DNA: 36 bases, framed from base 1. Ends trimmed: V by 6 bases, J by 6 bases; bases unmatched to a gene: 4. The germline V gene (reference sequence) provides CDR1 LNHDA and CDR2 SQIVND. This clonotype originated in a man aged 35-49 years in good health and CMV-seronegative. The sequence links TRBV19 to TRBJ1-1; 7 bases in the junction line up with TRBD1. Sequences were obtained from PBMCs. The CDR3 region reads CASRETGAEAFF. Read as DNA, the sequence is TGTGCCAGTAGGGAAACAGGGGCTGAAGCTTTCTTT. The CDR3, completed at both ends by the reference TRBV19 and TRBJ1-1 genes, gives the full variable domain DGGITQSPKYLFRKEGQNVTLSCEQNLNHDAMYWYRQDPGQGLRLIYYSQIVNDFQKGDIAEGYSVSREKKESFPLTVTSAQKNPTAFYLCASRETGAEAFFGQGTRLTVV.